This passage covers 22 T cell receptor beta chains from one sample sequenced in a study of blood T cell repertoires in COVID-19. Here immunoSEQ multiplex PCR was the method, and the copy in TCRdb shows in-frame clones only, minus some. The sample contains 150,000 to 190,000 clones, 84% of which appear only once. Sequencing input: peripheral blood. The receptors here all came from a woman aged 50 to 60 with acute or convalescent COVID-19.

The V and J genes are TRBV4-2 and TRBJ1-2; D is undetermined. This CDR3 has 12 residues. The V end lost 5 bases, the J end lost 6 bases, and 10 bases lay between the germline ends. Germline V CDR1 and CDR2: LGHNA, YNFKEQ. CDR3 sequence reads: CASSYEVNGYTF. CDR3 nucleotides: TGTGCCAGCAGCTACGAGGTCAATGGCTACACCTTC.

J is TRBJ1-2 and V is TRBV20-1; D call uncertain. CDR3 length: 14 amino acids. Germline lookup yields CDR1 DFQATT and CDR2 SNEGSKA (reference sequence). V gave up 3 bases and J gave up 2 bases, with 13 bases separating them. The CDR3 is CSASHGLLNYGYTF. The CDR3 DNA reads TGCAGTGCTAGTCACGGTTTATTGAACTATGGCTACACCTTC.

The rearrangement joins TRBV6-5 to TRBJ1-4; 9 bases match TRBD1. Germline V gene lookup returns CDR1 MNHEY and CDR2 SVGAGI. The CDR3 spans 15 residues. Trimming removed 2 bases from V and 7 bases from J; junction bases left unmatched: 5. DNA for the CDR3: TGTGCCAGCAGTTACAAGGGACAGGGTGGTGAAAAACTGTTTTTT. Translation gives CASSYKGQGGEKLFF.

V is TRBV2 and J is TRBJ2-1, with D perhaps TRBD2 (5 bases). Trimming stripped 6 bases from V and 11 bases from J, with 20 bases between. The length of the CDR3 is 14 residues. From germline, CDR1 is SNHLY and CDR2 FYNNEI. The CDR3 protein is CASRERLGSGKQFF. CDR3 in DNA: TGTGCCAGCAGGGAGAGACTGGGTTCGGGGAAGCAGTTCTTC.

The rearrangement joins TRBV18 to TRBJ2-1; a possible D gene is TRBD1 (5 bases). CDR1 is KGHSH, CDR2 LQKENI, per germline. The CDR3 is made up of 15 amino acids. V gave up 0 bases and J gave up 6 bases, with 12 bases separating them. This CDR3 is CASSPPSQGGNEQFF. The CDR3 DNA sequence: TGTGCCAGCTCACCACCGAGTCAGGGTGGCAATGAGCAGTTCTTC.

The chain employs TRBV9 and TRBJ2-3, with a possible D match to TRBD1 (6 bases). The CDR3 contains 15 residues. Germline V lookup: CDR1 SGDLS, CDR2 YYNGEE. V lost 2 bases, J lost 6 bases, and 16 bases lay in between. The CDR3 sequence: CASSVTWAGEDTQYF. CDR3 coding DNA: TGTGCCAGCAGCGTGACGTGGGCAGGGGAGGATACGCAGTATTTT.

This clone was seen only a few times. The genes are TRBV19 and TRBJ2-5, with D perhaps matching TRBD2 (5 bases). The germline V gene has CDR1 LNHDA and CDR2 SQIVND (reference sequence). Trimming took 5 bases from V and 1 from J, leaving 8 bases between them. This CDR3 comprises 13 residues. The CDR3 DNA reads TGTGCCAGTAGTTTGGACTTCCAAGAGACCCAGTACTTC. Translation gives CASSLDFQETQYF. Combining the CDR3 with reference TRBV19 and TRBJ2-5 gives the whole variable domain DGGITQSPKYLFRKEGQNVTLSCEQNLNHDAMYWYRQDPGQGLRLIYYSQIVNDFQKGDIAEGYSVSREKKESFPLTVTSAQKNPTAFYLCASSLDFQETQYFGPGTRLLVL.

The rearrangement joins TRBV6-5 to TRBJ2-7, with 7 bases identical to TRBD1. CDR3 size: 13 residues. J lost 2 bases, V lost 9 bases, and 7 bases had no gene match. CDR1 and CDR2 from the germline V gene are MNHEY and SVGAGI. CDR3 amino acids: CASRQGSAYEQYF. The CDR3 nucleotides are TGTGCCAGTAGACAGGGTTCGGCCTACGAGCAGTACTTC.

V gene TRBV6-1 combines with J gene TRBJ2-3, with a tentative D call TRBD2 (6 bases). V was pared by 4 bases and J by 7 bases, with 21 bases between. The CDR3 runs 16 residues. The germline CDR1 and CDR2 sequences are MNHNS and SASEGT. The CDR3, as DNA: TGTGCCAGCAGTGGCGGGCGGGGTGACCTTTTAAATACGCAGTATTTT. Encoded protein: CASSGGRGDLLNTQYF.

The chain has TRBV19 and TRBJ1-5, with 7 bases lining up with TRBD1. Germline CDR1 and CDR2: LNHDA and SQIVND (reference sequence). CDR3 size: 13 residues. The V segment lost 7 bases and the J segment 9 bases; nucleotides outside the gene matches: 9. CDR3 protein: CASTSNRGTPQHF. DNA of the CDR3: TGTGCCAGTACAAGCAACAGGGGTACGCCCCAGCATTTT.

The chain is built from TRBV29-1 and TRBJ1-6; 7 bases fit TRBD1. CDR3 size: 13 residues. Germline assignment: CDR1 SQVTM and CDR2 ANQGSEA. V gave up 5 bases and J gave up 6 bases; unmatched junction bases: 4. In nucleotides, the CDR3 is TGCAGCGTTCAGGACAGGTTTAATTCACCCCTCCACTTT. Amino acid sequence: CSVQDRFNSPLHF. Drawing the rest from reference TRBV29-1 and TRBJ1-6, the complete variable domain is SAVISQKPSRDICQRGTSLTIQCQVDSQVTMMFWYRQQPGQSLTLIATANQGSEATYESGFVIDKFPISRPNLTFSTLTVSNMSPEDSSIYLCSVQDRFNSPLHFGNGTRLTVT.

The V call is TRBV3-1 (or the pseudogene TRBV3-2), the J call TRBJ1-2; D uncertain. Germline V gene lookup returns CDR1 LGHDT and CDR2 YNNKEL (reference sequence). This CDR3 contains 14 residues. The V gene lost 3 bases and the J gene lost 11 bases, with 19 bases spanning the gap. The CDR3 is CASSHGSGGLRYTF. For the CDR3, the DNA is TGTGCCAGCAGCCACGGTTCAGGTGGTCTTCGGTACACCTTC.

The chain employs TRBV6-1 and TRBJ2-3; weak D call: TRBD2 (6 bases). Per germline, CDR1 MNHNS and CDR2 SASEGT. This CDR3 contains 15 residues. V was cut by 1 base and J by 1 base, with 9 bases left in between. The CDR3 sequence: CASSEGRGRTDTQYF. The DNA of the CDR3 is TGTGCCAGCAGTGAAGGGCGGGGACGCACAGATACGCAGTATTTT.

V gene TRBV19 combines with J gene TRBJ2-3; 12 nucleotides line up with TRBD2. V shed 5 bases and J 2 bases; nucleotides not matched to a gene: 17. Germline CDR1 reads LNHDA; CDR2 reads SQIVND (reference sequence). The CDR3 loop spans 20 amino acids. The CDR3 sequence: CASSAQLAGGPVSYTDTQYF. DNA for the CDR3: TGTGCCAGTAGTGCTCAACTAGCGGGGGGCCCCGTTTCATACACAGATACGCAGTATTTT.

The gene calls are TRBV4-2 and TRBJ2-3, with 14 bases that match TRBD2. The V and J ends lost 0 bases and 4 bases, in that order; junction bases with no gene match: 3. From germline, CDR1 is LGHNA and CDR2 YNFKEQ. There are 17 residues in the CDR3. CDR3 sequence: CASSQELTSGGADTQYF. For the CDR3, the DNA is TGTGCCAGCAGCCAAGAACTGACTAGCGGGGGGGCAGATACGCAGTATTTT.

The rearrangement uses TRBV6-5 and TRBJ1-2; D is uncertain. The V and J ends lost 0 bases and 3 bases respectively, with 11 bases between them. The CDR3 has 15 amino acids. CDR1 and CDR2 from the germline V gene are MNHEY and SVGAGI. This CDR3 is CASSYSTRRDYGYTF. The CDR3 bases are TGTGCCAGCAGTTACTCGACGCGCCGGGACTATGGCTACACCTTC.

This chain links TRBV20-1 with TRBJ2-5; D not certain. Trimming took 6 bases from V and 2 from J, leaving 7 bases between them. There are 11 residues in the CDR3. In germline, CDR1 is DFQATT, CDR2 SNEGSKA (reference sequence). The CDR3 DNA sequence: TGCAGTGCATATAAACAAGAGACCCAGTACTTC. It translates to CSAYKQETQYF.

This clone was detected once. The V and J genes are TRBV2 and TRBJ2-3; no clear D gene. Germline V gene sequence: CDR1 SNHLY, CDR2 FYNNEI. The length of the CDR3 is 14 residues. V gave up 3 bases and J gave up 1 base, with 8 bases separating them. For the CDR3, the DNA is TGTGCCAGCAGTGACGTACTACGCACAGATACGCAGTATTTT. Encoded protein: CASSDVLRTDTQYF.

This sequence joins TRBV7-6 and TRBJ1-3; D is perhaps TRBD1 (5 bases). Looked up from germline, CDR1 is SGHVS and CDR2 is FNYEAQ. With 1 base removed from V and 5 bases from J, the gap between germline ends came to 12 bases. CDR3 size: 15 residues. Here the CDR3 DNA reads TGTGCCAGCAGCTTAGAGGGGCAGGATCGAAACACCATATATTTT. Its translation: CASSLEGQDRNTIYF.

This clone has a handful of counts. The chain is built from TRBV29-1 and TRBJ2-7; D remains ambiguous. The germline CDR1 and CDR2 sequences are SQVTM and ANQGSEA. The CDR3 has 15 residues. V shed 6 bases and J shed 2 bases, with 20 bases lying between them. The CDR3 bases are TGCAGCGTGAGAGATAAAACCCTACCACCCTACGAGCAGTACTTC. Translated: CSVRDKTLPPYEQYF.

This chain joins TRBV10-3 and TRBJ2-1, with 8 bases matching TRBD2. Germline V lookup: CDR1 ENHRY, CDR2 SYGVKD. After removal of 4 bases from V and 6 bases from J, the junction contained 17 bases not matched to a gene. CDR3 size: 18 residues. CDR3 coding DNA: TGTGCCATCAGTGGAAGGTTGGTGGGTAGCGGGACCCCCAATGAGCAGTTCTTC. Residues: CAISGRLVGSGTPNEQFF.

The chain combines TRBV15 with TRBJ2-1, with 7 bases matching TRBD1. Germline loops: CDR1 LNHNV, CDR2 YYDKDF (reference sequence). This CDR3 is built from 19 residues. Trimming took 0 bases from V and 0 from J; bases not matched to a gene: 11. CDR3 protein: CATSRDPQGTVGSYNEQFF. The CDR3, as DNA: TGTGCCACCAGCAGAGACCCTCAAGGGACAGTCGGCTCCTACAATGAGCAGTTCTTC.